This T cell receptor beta chain was documented in a study of blood T cell repertoires in COVID-19. Study at large: In each case, the material was cDNA or gDNA derived from T cells, B-cell-depleted T cells, or PBMCs.

Germline V gives CDR1 LNHNV, CDR2 YYDKDF (reference sequence). The CDR3 sequence is 13 residues long. Trimming took off 4 bases at V and 11 bases at J, with 14 bases between the two ends. In the source study's methods: Amplified reference gene primers provided the basis for estimating nucleated cell counts. Assay: immunoSEQ multiplex PCR; the TCRdb copy retains only in-frame clones and omits some. The DNA gave D and trimming, while V, J and clone size come from that table. The data contain more than 55,000 clones, 70% to 80% of them singletons. The source is a man older than 75 with active or convalescent COVID-19. The rearrangement links TRBV15 to TRBJ1-4; D is possibly TRBD1 (6 bases). Sequenced input: peripheral blood. CDR3 in DNA: TGTGCCACCAGCATTCCGCAGGGGCTCAAACTGTTTTTT. Translated: CATSIPQGLKLFF. Variable domain in full (rest from reference TRBV15 and TRBJ1-4): DAMVIQNPRYQVTQFGKPVTLSCSQTLNHNVMYWYQQKSSQAPKLLFHYYDKDFNNEADTPDNFQSRRPNTSFCFLDIRSPGLGDTAMYLCATSIPQGLKLFFGSGTQLSVL.